The entry that follows covers one T cell receptor (beta chain) sequence. Its antigen is unidentified. The missing CDR3 end, 3 residues past where the read stops, is filled in from the germline J gene. CDR3 size: 16 residues. V was clipped by 2 bases and J by 1 base; unmatched bases: 7. Germline values: CDR1 LNHDA, CDR2 SQIVND (reference sequence). CVID meant reduced serum IgG, IgA and/or IgM plus specific antibody deficiency. The data are from a study of T cell clonality in common variable immunodeficiency. The study, taken as a whole, reports: CVID subjects shared fewer TCRbeta clones than healthy controls did. What drives increased CVID clonality needs T cell subpopulation sequencing. Common variable immunodeficiency TCR beta sequences reportedly had fewer deletions and N-nucleotide insertions.

Clones were sequenced by immunoSEQ multiplex PCR, and TCRdb holds only the in-frame ones, with some missing. Altogether fewer than 40,000 clones were found in the sample, and no singletons occur. This TCR came from a human donor with common variable immunodeficiency. Source material: peripheral blood mononuclear cells. The chain couples TRBV19 to TRBJ1-1, with 7 bases lining up with TRBD1. The CDR3 bases that were read are TGTGCCAGTAGTATAAGCTGGACAGGAGAGAACACTGAA. Protein: CASSISWTGENTE. Given in full, the CDR3 is CASSISWTGENTEAFF.